A single sample is the source of the 31 T cell receptor beta chains below, sequenced in a study of cytomegalovirus exposure and HLA in healthy donors. Using immunoSEQ multiplex PCR, the repertoire was profiled, and TCRdb retains in-frame clones only, with some absent. The sample contains 200,000 to 250,000 clones, approximately 88% of which appear only once. The sequencing sample was made of PBMCs. These receptors all come from a woman under 40 in good health and CMV-seropositive.

The J gene is TRBJ1-2, the V gene TRBV9, with 8 positions matching TRBD1. The trim removed 0 bases at V and 6 bases at J, leaving 10 bases unmatched. The CDR3 totals 16 residues. Germline CDR1 SGDLS, CDR2 YYNGEE. The CDR3 sequence is CASSVVTDRADDGYTF. The CDR3 nucleotides read TGTGCCAGCAGCGTAGTAACGGACAGGGCGGATGATGGCTACACCTTC. The whole variable domain, filled in from reference TRBV9 and TRBJ1-2, reads DSGVTQTPKHLITATGQRVTLRCSPRSGDLSVYWYQQSLDQGLQFLIQYYNGEERAKGNILERFSAQQFPDLHSELNLSSLELGDSALYFCASSVVTDRADDGYTFGSGTRLTVV.

The chain combines TRBV6-5 with TRBJ2-1, with 8 bases matching TRBD1. The germline V gene has CDR1 MNHEY and CDR2 SVGAGI. The CDR3 sequence is 13 residues long. With 5 bases clipped from V and 10 bases from J, the junction kept 7 bases outside the gene matches. CDR3 DNA sequence: TGTGCCAGCAGTCAAATACAGGGGGGAGAGCAGTTCTTC. Translated, it gives CASSQIQGGEQFF.

J is TRBJ2-2 and V is TRBV27; 9 bases agree with TRBD2. The CDR3 has 15 amino acids. V was pared by 8 bases and J by 2 bases, with 6 bases of the junction left unmatched. The germline V gene has CDR1 MNHEY and CDR2 SMNVEV (reference sequence). Here the CDR3 reads CASVGAGGNTGELFF. The CDR3 DNA reads TGTGCCAGCGTGGGAGCGGGAGGAAACACCGGGGAGCTGTTTTTT.

This clone has more than one count but fewer than ten. The gene calls are TRBV7-6 and TRBJ2-5, with TRBD1 matching over 8 bases. The CDR3 extends over 14 amino acids. Germline V gene sequence: CDR1 SGHVS, CDR2 FNYEAQ. Trimming at V came to 4 bases and at J to 2 bases, leaving 3 bases not matched to a gene. In DNA form, the CDR3 reads TGTGCCAGCAGCTGGGGACAGGAACAAGAGACCCAGTACTTC. The encoded protein is CASSWGQEQETQYF.

The CDR3 DNA reads TGTGCCACACAACGACGAGACAGGGTCTACGAGCAGTACTTC. This sequence encodes CATQRRDRVYEQYF. The chain employs TRBV2 and TRBJ2-7; the match to TRBD1 covers 7 bases. Trimming cost V 10 bases and J 3 bases; bases outside gene matches: 12. The length of the CDR3 is 14 residues. CDR1 and CDR2 from the germline V gene are SNHLY and FYNNEI.

V usage is TRBV2 and J usage is TRBJ1-1, with 7 bases that match TRBD1. Germline V gives CDR1 SNHLY, CDR2 FYNNEI. V trimming: 4 bases; J trimming: 5 bases; junction bases outside the gene matches: 7. The CDR3 is 14 residues long. CDR3 sequence: CASSGPGQATEAFF. The CDR3, as DNA: TGTGCCAGCAGTGGCCCCGGACAGGCTACTGAAGCTTTCTTT. The variable domain in full, completed from reference TRBV2 and TRBJ1-1, reads EPEVTQTPSHQVTQMGQEVILRCVPISNHLYFYWYRQILGQKVEFLVSFYNNEISEKSEIFDDQFSVERPDGSNFTLKIRSTKLEDSAMYFCASSGPGQATEAFFGQGTRLTVV.

V usage is TRBV18 and J usage is TRBJ2-7, with 10 positions matching TRBD2. In germline, CDR1 is KGHSH, CDR2 LQKENI. The CDR3 contains 14 residues. The J segment lost 6 bases and the V segment lost 2 bases, leaving 4 bases of the junction unmatched. CDR3 nucleotides: TGTGCCAGCTCACCAACTAGCGGGGAGGTCGAGCAGTACTTC. This gives the protein CASSPTSGEVEQYF.

In this sample, this clone turned up once. The DNA of the CDR3 is TGTGCCAGTAGTATCCAGGCGGCCTACGAGCAGTACTTC. Its protein product is CASSIQAAYEQYF. The chain is built from TRBV19 and TRBJ2-7; unclear D gene. Trimming stripped 3 bases from V and 2 bases from J, with 8 bases between. The CDR3 spans 13 residues. Germline V gene data show CDR1 as LNHDA and CDR2 as SQIVND (reference sequence).

The V and J genes are TRBV30 and TRBJ1-1; no clear D gene. In germline, CDR1 is GTSNPN, CDR2 SVGIG (reference sequence). The CDR3 extends over 14 amino acids. V was cut by 1 base and J by 4 bases, with 13 bases left in between. DNA of the CDR3: TGTGCCTGGAGTGGACCCGGATATGTCACTGAAGCTTTCTTT. Translating it yields CAWSGPGYVTEAFF.

CDR3 region: CASSLGQGTYEQYF. CDR3 DNA sequence: TGTGCCAGCAGCTTAGGTCAGGGTACCTACGAGCAGTACTTC. The V and J genes are TRBV13 and TRBJ2-7, with a possible D match to TRBD1 (5 bases). There are 14 residues in the CDR3. Germline assignment: CDR1 PRHDT and CDR2 FYEKMQ (reference sequence). With 0 bases removed from V and 2 bases from J, the gap between germline ends came to 8 bases.

The chain couples TRBV5-1 to TRBJ2-2; possibly TRBD1 for D (6 bases). The length of the CDR3 is 16 residues. The germline V gene encodes CDR1 SGHRS and CDR2 YFSETQ. The V gene lost 4 bases and the J gene lost 9 bases, with 22 bases spanning the gap. CDR3 region: CASSGRDPRGGRELFF. The CDR3 coding sequence is TGCGCCAGCAGCGGCCGGGACCCCAGGGGTGGCCGGGAGCTGTTTTTT.

This clone was detected a few times. The V and J genes are TRBV7-8 and TRBJ1-2; D might be TRBD1 (5 bases). This CDR3 region has 14 residues. Trimming left V 4 bases short and J 7 bases short, with 16 bases between. CDR1 and CDR2 from the germline V gene are SGHVS and FQNEAQ. The CDR3 region has the DNA TGTGCCAGCAGCTCGGGGCAGGGTCACCTTGGCTACACCTTC. Protein: CASSSGQGHLGYTF. The entire variable domain, with the rest obtained from reference TRBV7-8 and TRBJ1-2, is as follows: GAGVSQSPRYKVAKRGQDVALRCDPISGHVSLFWYQQALGQGPEFLTYFQNEAQLDKSGLPSDRFFAERPEGSVSTLKIQRTQQEDSAVYLCASSSGQGHLGYTFGSGTRLTVV.

The sample holds one count of this clone. The gene calls are TRBV7-9 and TRBJ1-1; 9 positions agree with TRBD1. With 5 bases clipped from V and 6 bases from J, the junction kept 7 bases outside the gene matches. Germline V gene sequence: CDR1 SEHNR, CDR2 FQNEAQ (reference sequence). This CDR3 region has 14 residues. The chain's CDR3 is CASSGGQGPPEAFF. In DNA form, the CDR3 reads TGTGCCAGCAGCGGCGGACAGGGGCCGCCTGAAGCTTTCTTT.

This chain's CDR3 is CASSPGQGGYGYTF. Written as DNA, the CDR3 is TGTGCCAGCAGTCCGGGACAGGGAGGATACGGCTACACCTTC. The chain employs TRBV6-4 and TRBJ1-2, with 9 bases that match TRBD1. From germline, CDR1 is MRHNA and CDR2 SNTAGT. The CDR3 has 14 residues. Trimming took 5 bases from V and 8 from J; bases not matched to a gene: 9.

This clone was picked up a small number of times. The V gene is TRBV25-1, the J gene TRBJ1-5; 9 bases match TRBD1. CDR1 is MGHDK, CDR2 SYGVNS, per germline. This CDR3 is built from 13 residues. After removal of 7 bases from V and 4 bases from J, the junction contained 2 bases not matched to a gene. DNA of the CDR3: TGTGCCAGCACCGGACAGGGGAATCAGCCCCAGCATTTT. Translated: CASTGQGNQPQHF.

The chain recombines TRBV11-2 with TRBJ2-7; D remains ambiguous. V lost 5 bases to trimming and J lost 3 bases, with 14 bases between them. Germline V CDR1 and CDR2: SGHAT, FQNNGV. The CDR3 loop spans 14 amino acids. The DNA for the CDR3 is TGTGCCAGCAGCCTTCAACGGACCGGCTACGAGCAGTACTTC. Encoded protein: CASSLQRTGYEQYF.

The chain joins TRBV6-5 to TRBJ2-7; D remains unclear. This CDR3 contains 15 residues. Germline V CDR1 and CDR2: MNHEY, SVGAGI. V gave up 8 bases and J gave up 2 bases, with 19 bases separating them. The CDR3 protein is CASGPDYRNTYEQYF. DNA for the CDR3: TGTGCCAGCGGGCCCGATTACAGAAATACCTACGAGCAGTACTTC.

V usage is TRBV27 and J usage is TRBJ2-5, with unresolved D. This CDR3 region has 17 residues. Trimming removed 5 bases at V and 2 bases at J, with 21 bases between. CDR1 and CDR2 from the germline V gene are MNHEY and SMNVEV (reference sequence). CDR3 sequence: CASSPKPLQSRQETQYF. In nucleotides, the CDR3 is TGTGCCAGCAGTCCCAAACCTTTACAGTCAAGGCAAGAGACCCAGTACTTC.

CDR3 protein: CASSLGAGYEQYF. The CDR3 bases are TGTGCCAGCAGCTTGGGGGCTGGCTACGAGCAGTACTTC. The chain has TRBV7-9 and TRBJ2-7; D possibly corresponds to TRBD1 (6 bases). The length of the CDR3 is 13 residues. Trimming removed 3 bases at V and 3 bases at J, with 9 bases between. The germline gives CDR1 SEHNR, CDR2 FQNEAQ (reference sequence).

The chain is built from TRBV15 and TRBJ2-7, with D uncertain. The CDR3 is made up of 14 amino acids. Germline V gene sequence: CDR1 LNHNV, CDR2 YYDKDF (reference sequence). V was trimmed by 1 base and J by 3 bases, leaving 10 bases between them. The CDR3 reads CATSRGGLGYEQYF. In DNA, the CDR3 is TGTGCCACCAGCAGAGGGGGTTTAGGCTACGAGCAGTACTTC.

The rearrangement links TRBV6-5 to TRBJ1-1; 7 positions match TRBD1. J lost 4 bases, V lost 4 bases, and 9 bases had no gene match. CDR1 is MNHEY, CDR2 SVGAGI, per germline. The CDR3 runs to 15 residues. The CDR3 region is CASSWIRDSGTEAFF. In DNA form, the CDR3 reads TGTGCCAGCAGTTGGATCCGGGACAGTGGCACTGAAGCTTTCTTT.

The rearrangement joins TRBV25-1 to TRBJ1-1, with 7 bases identical to TRBD1. The trim removed 5 bases at V and 3 bases at J, leaving 9 bases unmatched. From germline, CDR1 is MGHDK and CDR2 SYGVNS. This CDR3 has 15 amino acids. CDR3 region: CASSQSTGKDTEAFF. CDR3 nucleotide sequence: TGTGCCAGCAGTCAATCGACAGGGAAGGACACTGAAGCTTTCTTT.

This chain connects TRBV2 to TRBJ1-4; no clear D. The CDR3 spans 15 residues. Germline V lookup: CDR1 SNHLY, CDR2 FYNNEI. Between the trimmed V and J ends, which lost 8 bases and 7 bases, there was a span of 20 bases. The CDR3: CASQVRPFPGEKLFF. The CDR3 DNA reads TGTGCCAGCCAAGTTCGACCATTTCCCGGTGAAAAACTGTTTTTT.

The V and J genes are TRBV2 and TRBJ1-1; perhaps TRBD1 as D (5 bases). Trimming shortened V by 4 bases and J by 1 base, and 7 bases separated the two germline ends. Germline V gene sequence: CDR1 SNHLY, CDR2 FYNNEI. This CDR3 has 13 residues. Written as DNA, the CDR3 is TGTGCCAGCAGTGGCGGGACGAACACTGAAGCTTTCTTT. It specifies CASSGGTNTEAFF.

This chain uses TRBV7-2 with TRBJ2-1; the match to TRBD1 covers 7 bases. CDR1 and CDR2 from the germline V gene are SGHTA and FQGNSA. J gave up 3 bases and V 5 bases, and 13 bases lay outside the gene matches. The CDR3 contains 17 residues. For the CDR3, the DNA is TGTGCCAGCAGCAGTACCGGGACAGTTATCTTCTACAATGAGCAGTTCTTC. This gives the protein CASSSTGTVIFYNEQFF.

This clone has only a few counts. This chain joins TRBV7-9 and TRBJ1-3; D remains ambiguous. Deletions cut 1 base from V and 0 bases from J, with 10 bases between. This CDR3 comprises 16 residues. Germline V lookup: CDR1 SEHNR, CDR2 FQNEAQ (reference sequence). For the CDR3, the DNA is TGTGCCAGCAGCTTAGAAGGGTATGGCTCTGGAAACACCATATATTTT. Protein: CASSLEGYGSGNTIYF.

V and J are TRBV18 and TRBJ1-4, with no clear D. Trimming took 6 bases from V and 4 from J, leaving 9 bases between them. This CDR3 region has 13 residues. Germline values: CDR1 KGHSH, CDR2 LQKENI. The CDR3 DNA reads TGTGCCAGCTCCCTGGGAGATAATGAAAAACTGTTTTTT. This gives the protein CASSLGDNEKLFF.

The chain joins TRBV11-3 to TRBJ2-1, with no clear D. Per germline, CDR1 SGHNT and CDR2 YENEEA. The CDR3 length is 13 residues. V lost 4 bases and J 8 bases, leaving 12 bases between the germline ends. CDR3 residues: CASSSQTWDEQFF. CDR3 bases: TGTGCCAGCAGCTCCCAGACATGGGATGAGCAGTTCTTC.

The chain has TRBV5-5 and TRBJ1-1; TRBD1 aligns across 7 bases. The CDR3 loop spans 16 amino acids. J lost 2 bases, V lost 2 bases, and 9 bases had no gene match. Germline-derived CDR1 and CDR2 are SGHKS and YYEKEE (reference sequence). DNA for the CDR3: TGTGCCAGCAGCTTTAAACCTGGGACAGAAAACACTGAAGCTTTCTTT. Amino acids: CASSFKPGTENTEAFF. The full variable domain, its missing parts supplied by reference TRBV5-5 and TRBJ1-1, is DAGVTQSPTHLIKTRGQQVTLRCSPISGHKSVSWYQQVLGQGPQFIFQYYEKEERGRGNFPDRFSARQFPNYSSELNVNALLLGDSALYLCASSFKPGTENTEAFFGQGTRLTVV.

This clone was seen more than once but under ten times. The chain recombines TRBV28 with TRBJ1-2, with TRBD1 matching over 8 bases. Losses at the gene ends were 5 bases for V and 2 bases for J; bases not matched to a gene: 4. The CDR3 sequence is 14 residues long. Germline assignment: CDR1 MDHEN and CDR2 SYDVKM. The DNA of the CDR3 is TGTGCCAGCAGTGACCGGGACAGGAACTATGGCTACACCTTC. Protein sequence: CASSDRDRNYGYTF.

In nucleotides, the CDR3 is TGTGCCAGCGCACCCGGACGAATGAACACTGAAGCTTTCTTT. Protein product: CASAPGRMNTEAFF. J is TRBJ1-1 and V is TRBV27; D remains unclear. V was shortened by 8 bases and J by 0 bases, with 13 bases between the two germline ends. The CDR3 covers 14 residues. CDR1 is MNHEY and CDR2 is SMNVEV in the germline V gene (reference sequence).